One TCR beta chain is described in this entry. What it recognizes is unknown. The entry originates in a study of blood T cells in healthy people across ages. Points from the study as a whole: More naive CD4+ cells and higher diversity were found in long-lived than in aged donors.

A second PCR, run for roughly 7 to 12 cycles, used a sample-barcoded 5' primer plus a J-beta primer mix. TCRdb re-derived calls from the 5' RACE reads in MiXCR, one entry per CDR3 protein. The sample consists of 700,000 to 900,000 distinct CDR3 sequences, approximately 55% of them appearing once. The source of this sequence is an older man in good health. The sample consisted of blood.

CDR3 in DNA: TGTGCCAGCAATCGGCTTGGACAGGGGAACGAGCAGTACTTC. This translates into CASNRLGQGNEQYF. J is TRBJ2-7 and V is TRBV2; 9 bases map to TRBD1. This CDR3 is 14 amino acids long. The V and J ends lost 7 bases and 5 bases, in that order; junction bases with no gene match: 9. CDR1 and CDR2 (germline): SNHLY, FYNNEI.